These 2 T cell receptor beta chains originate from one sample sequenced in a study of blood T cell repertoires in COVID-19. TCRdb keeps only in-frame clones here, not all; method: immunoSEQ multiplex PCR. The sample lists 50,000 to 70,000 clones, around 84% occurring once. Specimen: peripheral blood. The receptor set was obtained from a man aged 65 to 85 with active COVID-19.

The CDR3 bases are TGTGCCAGCAGCTCACCCCCCGGGTTATCCTACAATGAGCAGTTCTTC. Its translation is CASSSPPGLSYNEQFF. The V call is TRBV6-2 or TRBV6-3, the J call TRBJ2-1; D unresolved. The CDR3 contains 16 residues. Germline CDR1 reads MNHEY; CDR2 reads SVGEGT. V lost 6 bases and J 1 base, leaving 16 bases between the germline ends.

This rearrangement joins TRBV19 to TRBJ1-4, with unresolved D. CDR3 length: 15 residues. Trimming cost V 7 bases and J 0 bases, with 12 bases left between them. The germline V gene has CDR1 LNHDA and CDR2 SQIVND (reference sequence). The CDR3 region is CASNLYGATNEKLFF. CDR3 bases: TGTGCCAGTAACTTATACGGTGCAACTAATGAAAAACTGTTTTTT. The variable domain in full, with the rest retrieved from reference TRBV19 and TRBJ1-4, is DGGITQSPKYLFRKEGQNVTLSCEQNLNHDAMYWYRQDPGQGLRLIYYSQIVNDFQKGDIAEGYSVSREKKESFPLTVTSAQKNPTAFYLCASNLYGATNEKLFFGSGTQLSVL.